The clone carrying this T cell receptor (beta chain) showed up just a few times. Researchers prepared the TCRbeta library using unique molecular identifiers, the study reports. TCRdb itself ran the PCR reads through MiXCR, one entry per CDR3 protein. The sample contains a few hundred thousand distinct CDR3 sequences, roughly 11% of which appear only once. The source of the sample is a study of T-cell reconstitution after alpha-beta-depleted transplantation in children. The CDR3 runs 15 residues. Germline V CDR1 and CDR2: SGDLS, YYNGEE. The J segment lost 7 bases and the V segment lost 4 bases, leaving 5 bases of the junction unmatched.

This sequence originates from a human donor who donated a stem cell graft to a child with acute myeloid leukemia. The chain couples TRBV9 to TRBJ2-2; 12 nucleotides agree with TRBD1. Here the sequenced sample was PBMCs from the stem cell graft donor, taken from the stem cell graft. The CDR3 sequence is CASSRGTGGGGELFF. DNA for the CDR3: TGTGCCAGCAGCCGAGGGACAGGGGGCGGCGGGGAGCTGTTTTTT.